The 22 T cell receptor beta chains below come from one sample, sequenced in a study of CD8 T cells in ankylosing spondylitis. One entry per CDR3 protein, called by TCRdb with MiXCR from the 5' RACE reads. The data hold about 340,000 distinct CDR3 sequences, with roughly 14% observed a single time. Sequenced sample: blood, either unsorted or a sorted T cell fraction (not recorded which). The receptors stem from a male donor with ankylosing spondylitis or in good health (not recorded which).

This clonotype was seen at least ten times. The V and J genes are TRBV29-1 and TRBJ2-1, with D tentatively TRBD1 or TRBD2 (5 bases each). The V and J ends lost 4 bases and 5 bases respectively, with 15 bases between them. Germline loops: CDR1 SQVTM, CDR2 ANQGSEA. The CDR3 runs to 14 residues. The CDR3 region has the DNA TGCAGCGTTGTCAGGGCTAGCAGCGACAATGAGCAGTTCTTC. Amino acids: CSVVRASSDNEQFF.

The chain uses TRBV5-1 and TRBJ2-6, with D maybe TRBD1 (5 bases). Trimming removed 6 bases at V and 2 bases at J, with 9 bases between. The CDR3 consists of 14 residues. Germline CDR1 is SGHRS and CDR2 is YFSETQ. In nucleotides, the CDR3 is TGCGCCAGCACACAGGTTGCTGGGGCCAACGTCCTGACTTTC. Its protein is CASTQVAGANVLTF.

The gene calls are TRBV27 and TRBJ2-7, with TRBD1 matching over 7 bases. The V and J ends lost 2 bases and 9 bases, in that order; junction bases with no gene match: 10. Per the germline V gene, CDR1 is MNHEY and CDR2 is SMNVEV (reference sequence). There are 14 residues in the CDR3. The CDR3 here is CASSLVPRDSAQYF. The CDR3 DNA sequence: TGTGCCAGCAGTTTAGTCCCCCGGGACAGCGCGCAGTACTTC.

The chain joins TRBV6-1 to TRBJ2-1, with D perhaps being TRBD1 or TRBD2 (5 bases each). The CDR3 is made up of 15 amino acids. V was clipped by 2 bases and J by 7 bases, with 15 bases between them. Per germline, CDR1 MNHNS and CDR2 SASEGT. CDR3 in DNA: TGTGCCAGCAGTGAATATTTTGGGGCGGGTAATGAGCAGTTCTTC. Translated: CASSEYFGAGNEQFF.

The V gene is TRBV12-3 or TRBV12-4, the J gene TRBJ2-3, with 11 bases matching TRBD2. The CDR3 is made up of 16 amino acids. V was pared by 5 bases and J by 6 bases, with 10 bases of the junction left unmatched. The CDR3 nucleotides read TGTGCCAGCAGTGTCCGAACTAGCGGGAGACGGGATACGCAGTATTTT. It yields the protein CASSVRTSGRRDTQYF.

This clonotype was counted many times. This chain connects TRBV5-1 to TRBJ2-7; maybe TRBD1 (6 bases). Germline V CDR1 and CDR2: SGHRS, YFSETQ. CDR3 length equals 14 residues. V was trimmed by 1 base and J by 3 bases, leaving 11 bases between them. For the CDR3, the DNA is TGCGCCAGCAGCTTGCAGACAGGAGACTACGAGCAGTACTTC. The encoded protein is CASSLQTGDYEQYF. Combining the CDR3 with reference TRBV5-1 and TRBJ2-7 gives the whole variable domain KAGVTQTPRYLIKTRGQQVTLSCSPISGHRSVSWYQQTPGQGLQFLFEYFSETQRNKGNFPGRFSGRQFSNSRSEMNVSTLELGDSALYLCASSLQTGDYEQYFGPGTRLTVT.

This clonotype was found many times. The chain uses TRBV12-3 or TRBV12-4 and TRBJ2-5, with D possibly TRBD1 on 6 matching bases. V was clipped by 5 bases and J by 4 bases, with 11 bases between them. CDR3 length equals 13 residues. This CDR3 is CASSPTGIETQYF. CDR3 DNA sequence: TGTGCCAGCAGTCCTACAGGGATAGAGACCCAGTACTTC.

This clonotype was counted at least ten times. This sequence joins TRBV4-1 and TRBJ2-1, with 7 bases aligning to TRBD1. The V gene's germline CDR1 is MGHRA and CDR2 YSYEKL. This CDR3 spans 15 amino acids. The trim removed 1 base at V and 9 bases at J, leaving 9 bases unmatched. As DNA, the CDR3 is TGCGCCAGCAGCCAAGGGGGGCAGGGGGTAGGTGAGCAGTTCTTC. It is translated as CASSQGGQGVGEQFF.

V is TRBV20-1 and J is TRBJ2-7; D not certain. This CDR3 comprises 12 residues. Trimming shortened V by 6 bases and J by 6 bases, and 15 bases separated the two germline ends. CDR1 and CDR2 from the germline V gene are DFQATT and SNEGSKA (reference sequence). CDR3 region: CSAVTGPSEQYF. CDR3 sequence (DNA): TGCAGTGCCGTGACCGGCCCGAGCGAGCAGTACTTC.

The rearrangement uses TRBV29-1 and TRBJ1-1, with no clear D. The germline V and J ends were trimmed by 3 bases and 5 bases, with 13 bases remaining between them. Germline CDR1 and CDR2: SQVTM and ANQGSEA. CDR3 length: 13 residues. The CDR3 DNA is TGCAGCGTTGAGAAAGGTTGGGGAACTGAAGCTTTCTTT. Encoded protein: CSVEKGWGTEAFF.

The table lists this clonotype with a few counts. The chain uses TRBV4-2 and TRBJ2-7; maybe TRBD1 (6 bases). The CDR3 runs 14 residues. V lost 0 bases and J lost 4, with 10 bases in between. Germline values: CDR1 LGHNA, CDR2 YNFKEQ. In nucleotides, the CDR3 is TGTGCCAGCAGCCAAGAGAAACAGGGTTACGAGCAGTACTTC. Its translation is CASSQEKQGYEQYF.

This clonotype was seen at least ten times. V usage is TRBV20-1 and J usage is TRBJ1-1; TRBD1 is a possible D gene (5 bases). CDR3 length: 13 residues. Germline V gene sequence: CDR1 DFQATT, CDR2 SNEGSKA (reference sequence). The CDR3 spells CSRTPGLNTEAFF. The CDR3 region has the DNA TGCTCACGAACACCAGGGTTAAACACTGAAGCTTTCTTT.

The V call is TRBV20-1, the J call TRBJ2-3, with a tentative D call TRBD1 (5 bases). The V end was cut by 0 bases, the J end by 8 bases, with 18 bases between. CDR3 length: 15 amino acids. Germline V gene sequence: CDR1 DFQATT, CDR2 SNEGSKA (reference sequence). CDR3 bases: TGCAGTGCTAGAGACCGAACTACAGGCCTCGGTACGCAGTATTTT. The encoded protein is CSARDRTTGLGTQYF.

This clonotype appeared a few times. This chain links TRBV3-1 with TRBJ2-2, with D possibly matching TRBD2 (5 bases). CDR3 length: 16 residues. V gave up 0 bases and J gave up 1 base, with 9 bases separating them. Per the germline V gene, CDR1 is LGHDT and CDR2 is YNNKEL (reference sequence). The CDR3 loop is CASSQERAKNTGELFF. The CDR3 nucleotides read TGTGCCAGCAGCCAAGAGAGGGCTAAGAACACCGGGGAGCTGTTTTTT. The full variable domain, its missing parts supplied by reference TRBV3-1 and TRBJ2-2, is DTAVSQTPKYLVTQMGNDKSIKCEQNLGHDTMYWYKQDSKKFLKIMFSYNNKELIINETVPNRFSPKSPDKAHLNLHINSLELGDSAVYFCASSQERAKNTGELFFGEGSRLTVL.

V gene TRBV7-9 combines with J gene TRBJ2-5, with a weak D call TRBD1 (6 bases). This CDR3 region has 15 residues. Germline assignment: CDR1 SEHNR and CDR2 FQNEAQ (reference sequence). V lost 5 bases to trimming and J lost 0 bases, with 13 bases between them. CDR3 residues: CASSALTGNQETQYF. Written as DNA, the CDR3 is TGTGCCAGCAGCGCCCTAACAGGGAACCAAGAGACCCAGTACTTC.

The chain joins TRBV20-1 to TRBJ2-7; 10 bases fit TRBD1. Trimming at V came to 2 bases and at J to 2 bases, leaving 6 bases not matched to a gene. Germline lookup yields CDR1 DFQATT and CDR2 SNEGSKA (reference sequence). The CDR3 extends over 15 amino acids. The CDR3 bases are TGCAGTGCTAGATCCCGGGACAGGGGTCCCTACGAGCAGTACTTC. It codes for CSARSRDRGPYEQYF.

The table lists this clonotype with a few counts. The chain employs TRBV5-6 and TRBJ2-5, with TRBD1 matching 9 bases. Germline trimming cut 0 bases from V and 5 bases from J; bases unmatched to any gene: 5. This CDR3 contains 15 residues. CDR1 and CDR2 from the germline V gene are SGHDT and YYEEEE. CDR3 sequence reads: CASSLATGGMETQYF. CDR3 DNA: TGTGCCAGCAGCTTGGCGACAGGGGGGATGGAGACCCAGTACTTC.

This clonotype was found many times. V is TRBV20-1 and J is TRBJ1-3; maybe TRBD1 (5 bases). V lost 1 base, J lost 8 bases, and 15 bases lay in between. CDR3 length equals 14 residues. Looked up from germline, CDR1 is DFQATT and CDR2 is SNEGSKA (reference sequence). The DNA for the CDR3 is TGCAGTGCTAGAGCGGCCGGACAAGGATACACCATATATTTT. Its translation: CSARAAGQGYTIYF.

The chain has TRBV3-1 and TRBJ2-7; no clear D gene. V lost 3 bases and J 0 bases, leaving 9 bases between the germline ends. Germline values: CDR1 LGHDT, CDR2 YNNKEL (reference sequence). The CDR3 runs to 14 residues. CDR3 amino acids: CASSQTVSSYEQYF. DNA of the CDR3: TGTGCCAGCAGCCAGACGGTAAGCTCCTACGAGCAGTACTTC.

This clonotype has a single count. The chain uses TRBV5-1 and TRBJ1-4, with D possibly TRBD1 on 5 matching bases. Per germline, CDR1 SGHRS and CDR2 YFSETQ. CDR3 size: 15 residues. V lost 0 bases, J lost 4 bases, and 10 bases lay in between. CDR3 in amino acids: CASSLGGSYNEKLFF. In DNA, the CDR3 is TGCGCCAGCAGCTTGGGGGGCAGCTATAATGAAAAACTGTTTTTT.

J is TRBJ2-5 and V is TRBV4-2; no firm D call. V lost 1 base, J lost 1 base, and 4 bases lay in between. Germline-derived CDR1 and CDR2 are LGHNA and YNFKEQ. The CDR3 is 13 amino acids. CDR3 protein: CASSQALQETQYF. DNA of the CDR3: TGTGCCAGCAGCCAAGCTCTCCAAGAGACCCAGTACTTC.

The table lists this clonotype with many counts. The chain is built from TRBV3-1 and TRBJ2-2, with TRBD2 as a possible D gene (5 bases). V gave up 3 bases and J gave up 1 base, with 9 bases separating them. The CDR3 runs 15 residues. Germline V gives CDR1 LGHDT, CDR2 YNNKEL (reference sequence). This CDR3 reads CASSQRALNTGELFF. The CDR3 DNA reads as TGTGCCAGCAGCCAGAGGGCACTGAACACCGGGGAGCTGTTTTTT.